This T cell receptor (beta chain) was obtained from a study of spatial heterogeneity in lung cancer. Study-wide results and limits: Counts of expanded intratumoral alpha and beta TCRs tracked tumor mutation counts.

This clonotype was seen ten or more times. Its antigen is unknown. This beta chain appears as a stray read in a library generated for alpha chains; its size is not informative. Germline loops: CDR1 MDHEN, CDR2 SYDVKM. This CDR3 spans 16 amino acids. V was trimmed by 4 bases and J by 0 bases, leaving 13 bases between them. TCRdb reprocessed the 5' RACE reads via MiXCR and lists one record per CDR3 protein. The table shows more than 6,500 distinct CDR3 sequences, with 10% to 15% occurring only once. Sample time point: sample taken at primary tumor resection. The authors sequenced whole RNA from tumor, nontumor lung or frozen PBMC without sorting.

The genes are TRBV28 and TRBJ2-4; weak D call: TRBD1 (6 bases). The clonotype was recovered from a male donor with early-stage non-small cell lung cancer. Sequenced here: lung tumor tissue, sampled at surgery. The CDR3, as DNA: TGTGCCAGCAGTTCCCCGGACAGTCTAGCCAAAAACATTCAGTACTTC. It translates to CASSSPDSLAKNIQYF.